This TCR beta chain is from a study of molecular identifiers for immune sequencing clone quantification (dated by TCRdb to between 2017 and 2018). Concerning the study at large: For a replicate experiment, the RNA from either approximately 20,000 or 100,000 naive CD8 T cells was divided into five aliquots, and four of those aliquots went on to sequencing. This methods study used CD8 T cells to benchmark TCR RNA copy counting and molecular-identifier clustering-based TCR repertoire sequencing (MIDCIRS). The full study reports these points: The naive libraries included spiked-in Jurkat TCR RNA (10 copies' worth), and this Jurkat TCR RNA is not part of the donor repertoire. Without barcode sub-clustering, chimeric consensus sequences inflated TCR diversity; chimeras reached as high as 47%. The sizes of highly expanded clones could end up underestimated when identical TCR molecules share a barcode. In CMV-specific effector cells, clones with more than 20 RNA copies contained over 97% of molecules, whereas in naive cells such clones contained under 1% of molecules. Spiked-in Jurkat TCR RNA equivalent to a single cell was reported to be detectable even among one million naive CD8 T cells. Modeling estimated about 3 recovered TCR RNA copies per cell, compared with 9.5 to 10 by digital PCR, which implies 30% to 35% capture efficiency.

Libraries of naive CD8 T cells were built from approximately 22,000 to 940,000 sorted cells, with 10%, 30% or 50% of the purified RNA used. Naive CD8 T cells were FACS-sorted as CD8+CD4-CCR7+CD45RA+ on a BD FACSAria II into RLT Plus buffer. To test detection sensitivity, Jurkat RNA equal to over nine TCR copies was added to samples of about 19,000-1,100,000 naive CD8 T cells. Enrichment of CD8 T cells was performed with RosetteSep CD8+ T Cell Enrichment Cocktail and Ficoll-Paque, after which ACK red cell lysis was carried out. The library was obtained by PCR. Sequencer: Illumina HiSeq 4000. Bulk TCR libraries were prepared as previously described, using TCR primers listed in Table S5. The Qiagen AllPrep DNA/RNA kit was used to purify total RNA. Before analysis, reads from multiple sequencing runs of one library were combined. On the study's bioinformatics: Reads were retained only if an exact TCR constant sequence was present, and the retained reads were trimmed to 150 nt and grouped according to their 12-nt molecular barcodes. Reads in each barcode group were sub-clustered using a 15% Levenshtein threshold, and a quality-weighted consensus sequence was built for each RNA molecule. Non-functional sequences were removed, as were lower-count sequences one edit away from another. Based on a fit of two negative binomial distributions, barcode sub-clusters having less than 20% of the maximum read count were discarded. Using fastp at Q25 and MiXCR, TCRdb reprocessed the public reads and kept productive beta chains. A single entry per CDR3 protein holds the most common genes and DNA from its merged rows. TCRdb's processing, not the authors', yielded these V and J calls. In all, the sample holds 460,000 or so distinct CDR3 sequences, and roughly a fifth of those were seen once. The biggest ten clones account for 0.65% to 0.95% of the sample.

From a lookup of the germline V gene, CDR1 and CDR2 are MGHRA and YSYEKL. The CDR3 has 16 amino acids, counting the end cysteine and phenylalanine. The CDR3 DNA has 48 bases and is translated from base 1. Compared with germline, V lacks 2 bases and J lacks 5 bases; bases without a gene match: 7. This clonotype has at least ten counts. Its binding antigen is unknown. No base qualities exist here, and no much larger clone lies one base off it. The V gene is TRBV4-1 and the J gene is TRBJ2-2, and TRBD2 aligns with 8 junction nucleotides. The sequenced sample was naive CD8+ T cells from blood, with Jurkat cell RNA spiked in. The cell subset or site label, as the study defines it: FACS-sorted CD8+CD4-CCR7+CD45RA+ naive T cells. The receptor was isolated from a human donor in good health. Some libraries in this study had Jurkat cell RNA spiked in. The CDR3 sequence is CASSQSRGGETGELFF. The nucleotide sequence reads as follows: TGCGCCAGCAGCCAAAGTCGGGGGGGAGAGACCGGGGAGCTGTTTTTT.